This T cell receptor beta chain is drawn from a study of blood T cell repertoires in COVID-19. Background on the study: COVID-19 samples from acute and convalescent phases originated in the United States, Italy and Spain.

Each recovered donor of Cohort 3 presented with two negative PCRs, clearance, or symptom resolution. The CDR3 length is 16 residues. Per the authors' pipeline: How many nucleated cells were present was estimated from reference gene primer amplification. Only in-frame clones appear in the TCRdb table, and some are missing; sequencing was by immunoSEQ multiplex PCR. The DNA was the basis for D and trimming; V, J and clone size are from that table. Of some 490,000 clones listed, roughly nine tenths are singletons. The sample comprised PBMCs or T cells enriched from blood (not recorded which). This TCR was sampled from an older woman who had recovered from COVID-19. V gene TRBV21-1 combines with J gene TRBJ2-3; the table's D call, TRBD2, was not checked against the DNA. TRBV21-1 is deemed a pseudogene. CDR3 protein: CASSTRLAGTTDTQYF. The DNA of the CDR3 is TGTGCCAGCAGCACGAGACTAGCGGGAACCACAGATACGCAGTATTTT.